This T cell receptor beta chain originates from a study of neoadjuvant anti-PD-1 for oral cavity cancer. The CDR3 is 16 residues long. Germline CDR1 is SQVTM and CDR2 is ANQGSEA. J lost 4 bases, V lost 6 bases, and 13 bases had no gene match. The repertoire was sequenced with immunoSEQ multiplex PCR; TCRdb's copy has only in-frame clones and lacks some. The sample lists tens of thousands of clones, less than 85% occurring once. The sequenced sample was PBMCs, obtained before nivolumab (anti-PD-1) treatment. The chain links TRBV29-1 to TRBJ2-3; 10 nucleotides match TRBD2. The clonotype comes from a person aged 35-79 years with oral cavity squamous cell carcinoma. The CDR3 nucleotides read TGCAGCGTCCGCGGGCTAGCGGGAGTTGTAGCAGATACGCAGTATTTT. Amino acids: CSVRGLAGVVADTQYF.